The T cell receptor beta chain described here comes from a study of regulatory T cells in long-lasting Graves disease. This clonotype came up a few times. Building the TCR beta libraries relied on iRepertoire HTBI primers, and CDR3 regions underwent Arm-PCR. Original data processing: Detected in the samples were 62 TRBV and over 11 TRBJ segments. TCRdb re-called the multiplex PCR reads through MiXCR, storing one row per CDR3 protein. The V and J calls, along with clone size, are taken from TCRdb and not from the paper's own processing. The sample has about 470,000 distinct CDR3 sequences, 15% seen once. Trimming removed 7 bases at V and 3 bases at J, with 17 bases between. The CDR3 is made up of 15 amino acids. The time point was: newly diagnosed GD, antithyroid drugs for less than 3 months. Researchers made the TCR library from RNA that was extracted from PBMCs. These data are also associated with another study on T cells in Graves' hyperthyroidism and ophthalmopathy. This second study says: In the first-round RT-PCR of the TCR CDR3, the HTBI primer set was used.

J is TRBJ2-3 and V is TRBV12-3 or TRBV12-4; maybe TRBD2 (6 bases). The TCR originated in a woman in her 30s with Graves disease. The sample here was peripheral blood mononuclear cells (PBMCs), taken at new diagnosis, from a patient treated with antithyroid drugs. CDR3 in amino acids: CASILGGRGTDTQYF. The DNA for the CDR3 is TGTGCCAGCATCCTTGGGGGGAGAGGAACAGATACGCAGTATTTT.